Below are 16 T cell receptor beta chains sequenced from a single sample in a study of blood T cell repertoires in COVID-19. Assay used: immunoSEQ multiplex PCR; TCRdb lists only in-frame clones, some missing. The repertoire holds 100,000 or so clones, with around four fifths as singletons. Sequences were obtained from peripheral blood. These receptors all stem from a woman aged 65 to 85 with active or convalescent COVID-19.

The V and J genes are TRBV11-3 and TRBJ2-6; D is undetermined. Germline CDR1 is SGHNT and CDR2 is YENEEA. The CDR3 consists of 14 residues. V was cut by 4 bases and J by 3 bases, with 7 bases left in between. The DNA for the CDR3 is TGTGCCAGCAGCTCTACGTATGGGGCCAACGTCCTGACTTTC. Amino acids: CASSSTYGANVLTF. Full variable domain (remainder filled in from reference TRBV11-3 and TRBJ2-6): EAGVVQSPRYKIIEKKQPVAFWCNPISGHNTLYWYLQNLGQGPELLIRYENEEAVDDSQLPKDRFSAERLKGVDSTLKIQPAELGDSAVYLCASSSTYGANVLTFGAGSRLTVL.

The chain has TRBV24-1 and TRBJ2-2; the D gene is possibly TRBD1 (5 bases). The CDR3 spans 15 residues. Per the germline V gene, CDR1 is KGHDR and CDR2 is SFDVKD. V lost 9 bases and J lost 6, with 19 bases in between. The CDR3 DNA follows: TGTGCCACCCAGCAGGGCCGACGGTCCTCCGGGGAGCTGTTTTTT. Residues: CATQQGRRSSGELFF.

The CDR3 bases are TGTGCCAGCTCACCACCGAGCGGGGGGGCGTATGAGCAGTTCTTC. Translating it yields CASSPPSGGAYEQFF. The chain is built from TRBV18 and TRBJ2-1; TRBD2 aligns across 10 bases. Trimming at V came to 0 bases and at J to 8 bases, leaving 4 bases not matched to a gene. This CDR3 comprises 15 residues. CDR1 KGHSH and CDR2 LQKENI come from the germline V gene.

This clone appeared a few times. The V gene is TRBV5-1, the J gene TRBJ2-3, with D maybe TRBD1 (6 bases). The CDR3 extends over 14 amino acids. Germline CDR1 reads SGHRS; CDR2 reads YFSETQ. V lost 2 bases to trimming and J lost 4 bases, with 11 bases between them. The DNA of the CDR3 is TGCGCCAGCAGCTTATTACAGGGTTCAGATACGCAGTATTTT. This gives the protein CASSLLQGSDTQYF. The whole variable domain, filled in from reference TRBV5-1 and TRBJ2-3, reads KAGVTQTPRYLIKTRGQQVTLSCSPISGHRSVSWYQQTPGQGLQFLFEYFSETQRNKGNFPGRFSGRQFSNSRSEMNVSTLELGDSALYLCASSLLQGSDTQYFGPGTRLTVL.

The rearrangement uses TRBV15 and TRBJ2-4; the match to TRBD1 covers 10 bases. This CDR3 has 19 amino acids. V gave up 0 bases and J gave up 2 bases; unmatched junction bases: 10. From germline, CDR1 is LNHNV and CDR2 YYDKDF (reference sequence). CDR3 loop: CATSRDSGQGSLTKNIQYF. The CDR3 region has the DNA TGTGCCACCAGCAGAGATTCGGGACAGGGGTCCTTAACCAAAAACATTCAGTACTTC.

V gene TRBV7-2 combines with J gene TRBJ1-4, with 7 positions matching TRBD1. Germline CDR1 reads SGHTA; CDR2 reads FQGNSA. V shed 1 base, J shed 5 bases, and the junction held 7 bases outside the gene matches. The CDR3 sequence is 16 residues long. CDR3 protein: CASSLGGGTANEKLFF. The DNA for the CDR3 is TGTGCCAGCAGCTTAGGGGGTGGGACAGCGAATGAAAAACTGTTTTTT. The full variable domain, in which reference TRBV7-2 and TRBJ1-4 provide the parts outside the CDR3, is GAGVSQSPSNKVTEKGKDVELRCDPISGHTALYWYRQSLGQGLEFLIYFQGNSAPDKSGLPSDRFSAERTGGSVSTLTIQRTQQEDSAVYLCASSLGGGTANEKLFFGSGTQLSVL.

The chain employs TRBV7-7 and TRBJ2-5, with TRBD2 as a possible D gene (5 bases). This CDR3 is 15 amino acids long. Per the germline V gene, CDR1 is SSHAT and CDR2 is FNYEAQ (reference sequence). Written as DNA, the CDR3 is TGTGCTAGCCGCCCGGGGTTGGGGAGACAAGAGACCCAGTACTTC. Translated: CASRPGLGRQETQYF.

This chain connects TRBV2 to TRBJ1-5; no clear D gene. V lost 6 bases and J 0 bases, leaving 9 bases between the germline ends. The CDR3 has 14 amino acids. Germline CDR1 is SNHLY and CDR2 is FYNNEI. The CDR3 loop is CASSSITSNQPQHF. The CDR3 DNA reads TGTGCCAGCAGCAGTATCACTAGCAATCAGCCCCAGCATTTT.

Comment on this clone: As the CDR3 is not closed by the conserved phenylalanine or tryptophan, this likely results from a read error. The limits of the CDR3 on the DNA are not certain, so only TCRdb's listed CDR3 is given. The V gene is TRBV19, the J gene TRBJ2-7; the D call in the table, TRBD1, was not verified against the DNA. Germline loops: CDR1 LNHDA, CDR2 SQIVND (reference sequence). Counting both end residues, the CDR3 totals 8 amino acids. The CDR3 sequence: CASTPPRN.

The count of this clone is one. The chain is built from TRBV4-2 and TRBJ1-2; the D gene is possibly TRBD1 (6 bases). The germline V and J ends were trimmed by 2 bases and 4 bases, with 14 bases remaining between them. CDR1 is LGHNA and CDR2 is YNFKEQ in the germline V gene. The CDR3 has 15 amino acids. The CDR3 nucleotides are TGTGCCAGCAGCCAATCCGACCAACAGGGCTATGGCTACACCTTC. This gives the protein CASSQSDQQGYGYTF.

CDR3 loop: CASSEQSGGTYEQYF. The CDR3 nucleotides read TGTGCCAGCAGTGAACAGTCAGGGGGCACATACGAGCAGTACTTC. This chain uses TRBV2 with TRBJ2-7, with 8 positions matching TRBD1. The germline V gene encodes CDR1 SNHLY and CDR2 FYNNEI. Unmatched junction bases numbered 7, after V lost 2 bases and J lost 4 bases. The CDR3 has 15 residues. Complete variable domain (other parts from reference TRBV2 and TRBJ2-7): EPEVTQTPSHQVTQMGQEVILRCVPISNHLYFYWYRQILGQKVEFLVSFYNNEISEKSEIFDDQFSVERPDGSNFTLKIRSTKLEDSAMYFCASSEQSGGTYEQYFGPGTRLTVT.

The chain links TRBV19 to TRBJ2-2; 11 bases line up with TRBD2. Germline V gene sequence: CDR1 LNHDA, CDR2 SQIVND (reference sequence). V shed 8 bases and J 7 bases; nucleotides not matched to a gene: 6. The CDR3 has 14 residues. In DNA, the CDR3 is TGTGCCAGTCGTAGCGGGGGGGCTGGCGGGGAGCTGTTTTTT. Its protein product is CASRSGGAGGELFF.

CDR3 protein: CASSLSDGTGGYGYTF. DNA for the CDR3: TGTGCCAGCAGTTTATCGGATGGGACAGGGGGGTATGGCTACACCTTC. J is TRBJ1-2 and V is TRBV28; TRBD1 matches 11 bases. Trimming at V came to 1 base and at J to 5 bases, leaving 6 bases not matched to a gene. CDR1 and CDR2 (germline): MDHEN, SYDVKM. This CDR3 is 16 amino acids long.

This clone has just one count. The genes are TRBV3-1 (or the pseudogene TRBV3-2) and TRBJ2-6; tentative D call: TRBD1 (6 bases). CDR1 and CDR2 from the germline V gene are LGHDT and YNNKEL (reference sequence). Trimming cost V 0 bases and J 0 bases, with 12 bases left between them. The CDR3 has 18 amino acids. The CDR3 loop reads CASSQEPWDTSGANVLTF. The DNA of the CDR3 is TGTGCCAGCAGCCAAGAGCCGTGGGACACCTCTGGGGCCAACGTCCTGACTTTC.

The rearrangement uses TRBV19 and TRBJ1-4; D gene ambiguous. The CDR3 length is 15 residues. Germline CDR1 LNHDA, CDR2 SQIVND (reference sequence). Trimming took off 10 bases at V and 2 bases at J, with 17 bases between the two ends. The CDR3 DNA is TGTGCCACCTCTGCTGAGGGATGGACTAATGAAAAACTGTTTTTT. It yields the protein CATSAEGWTNEKLFF.

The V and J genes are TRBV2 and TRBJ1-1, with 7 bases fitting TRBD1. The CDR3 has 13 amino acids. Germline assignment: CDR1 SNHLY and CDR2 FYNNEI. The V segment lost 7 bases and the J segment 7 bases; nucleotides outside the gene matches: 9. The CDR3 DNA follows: TGTGCCAGCATCAGACAGGGAGCGGGTGAAGCTTTCTTT. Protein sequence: CASIRQGAGEAFF.